This TCR beta chain was identified during a study of cytomegalovirus exposure and HLA in healthy donors. General observations from the study: Highly shared sequence variants in one cluster were likely a sequencing artifact.

Trimming shortened V by 3 bases and J by 11 bases, and 13 bases separated the two germline ends. The CDR3 length is 12 residues. Germline V gives CDR1 SGHTA, CDR2 FQGNSA. A word on this clone: Antigen unknown.

With 60 Vbeta and 13 Jbeta primers, the PCR was carried out. The repertoire was sequenced with immunoSEQ multiplex PCR; TCRdb's copy has only in-frame clones and lacks some. The table records about 140,000 clones, 75% of them present only once. The sequencing input was PBMCs. The V call is TRBV7-2, the J call TRBJ1-2; D might be TRBD1 (6 bases). The TCR originated in a man between 25 and 39 years old in good health and CMV-seronegative. CDR3 nucleotides: TGTGCCAGCAGCTTGGGCAGGGGAAGGTACACCTTC. Its translation: CASSLGRGRYTF.